This T cell receptor (beta chain) comes out of a study of T-cell reconstitution after alpha-beta-depleted transplantation in children. General study findings and limits: Once a year had passed after transplant, T-cell counts and diversity came mostly from newly produced T cells. About two months after transplant, alpha-beta T cells reportedly came from several hundred expanded graft clones. It was surviving recipient T cells and thymic progenitors that gave some patients high TCRbeta diversity at day 60.

This clonotype was seen a few times. The antigen remains unidentified. During its preparation, the TCRbeta library received unique molecular identifiers. TCRdb independently ran MiXCR on the PCR reads; one entry per CDR3 protein. This table has around 270,000 distinct CDR3 sequences, around 10% appearing once. Germline loops: CDR1 LNHDA, CDR2 SQIVND (reference sequence). V shed 5 bases, J shed 0 bases, and the junction held 7 bases outside the gene matches. This CDR3 contains 16 residues. This specimen was PBMCs, taken before TCRalphabeta/CD19-depleted stem cell transplant. This receptor was obtained from a boy under two years old with acute myeloid leukemia, due to receive a stem cell transplant. The chain carries TRBV19 and TRBJ2-7, with 10 bases that match TRBD2. The CDR3 spells CASSPLTSGISYEQYF. CDR3 coding DNA: TGTGCCAGTAGTCCTCTCACTAGCGGGATCTCCTACGAGCAGTACTTC.